This TCR beta chain came from a study of blood T cell repertoires in COVID-19. Overall study: COVID-19 samples from acute and convalescent phases originated in the United States, Italy and Spain. T cells, B-cell-depleted T cells, or PBMCs provided the cDNA or gDNA that served as material.

CDR1 and CDR2 from the germline V gene are SGHNT and YENEEA. This CDR3 is 17 amino acids long. V shed 3 bases and J 4 bases; nucleotides not matched to a gene: 11. Source study methods: Reference gene primers were amplified, and this amplification served to estimate nucleated cell counts. Some clones are missing from TCRdb's copy, which holds only in-frame ones; the method was immunoSEQ multiplex PCR. D and trimming come from the DNA, and the V and J calls and clone size come from that table. The data show roughly 200,000 clones, approximately 81% seen once. The sample was peripheral blood. This chain joins TRBV11-3 and TRBJ2-5; 10 positions agree with TRBD1. The source is a woman over 75 with active or convalescent COVID-19. Here the CDR3 DNA reads TGTGCCAGCAGCTTGAGCGGACAGGGGGTATGGGGAGAGACCCAGTACTTC. This translates into CASSLSGQGVWGETQYF.